This T cell receptor (beta chain) was recovered during a study of siplizumab effects on memory and regulatory T cells. Findings of the study overall: Treg origin accounted for an average of roughly 69% of mappable alloreactive CD4+ clones with siplizumab and approximately 25% in controls. Researchers did not confirm the suppressive function of proliferating Tregs from siplizumab cultures.

This clone showed up just once. The antigen is undetermined. Assay used: immunoSEQ multiplex PCR; TCRdb lists only in-frame clones, some missing. Of about 120,000 clones listed, approximately 94% are singletons. Germline lookup yields CDR1 LNHDA and CDR2 SQIVND (reference sequence). The CDR3 consists of 16 residues. The V end lost 1 base, the J end lost 3 bases, and 15 bases lay between the germline ends. V and J are TRBV19 and TRBJ1-1; D is perhaps TRBD1 (5 bases). The clonotype comes from a human donor in good health. The specimen sequenced was non-Treg CD4+ T cells sorted from blood. The chain's CDR3 is CASSIGGGFLYTEAFF. The CDR3 region has the DNA TGTGCCAGTAGTATAGGGGGCGGCTTCCTCTACACTGAAGCTTTCTTT.